Below are 8 T cell receptor beta chains sequenced from a single sample in a study of OX40 agonist ivuxolimab in advanced cancers. Receptors were amplified or captured by the immunoSEQ multiplex PCR assay. Imported from immuneACCESS, the table was reduced by TCRdb to in-frame sequences with V and J called. These copies leave out some clones; in studies compared against another copy, an unresolved V gene accounts for under half, and the cause of the remainder is not known. Across this sample there are tens of thousands of clones, with about 85% seen only once. The ten largest clonotypes hold roughly 3% of the sample. This material consisted of CD4+ or CD8+ T cells sorted from blood, taken in a trial of the OX40 agonist ivuxolimab. These receptors were taken from an adult with an advanced solid tumor such as melanoma, head and neck, liver or kidney cancer.

The rearrangement joins TRBV11-2 to TRBJ1-4; D unresolved. CDR3 length: 15 residues. Germline CDR1 and CDR2: SGHAT and FQNNGV. V was shortened by 0 bases and J by 8 bases, with 13 bases between the two germline ends. CDR3 nucleotide sequence: TGTGCCAGCAGCTTAGATCCAGGCGGGGTGGAAAAACTGTTTTTT. It specifies CASSLDPGGVEKLFF.

V is TRBV15 and J is TRBJ2-5, with D hard to call. Between the trimmed V and J ends, which lost 2 bases and 4 bases, there was a span of 8 bases. The CDR3 is 13 amino acids. Looked up from germline, CDR1 is LNHNV and CDR2 is YYDKDF (reference sequence). CDR3 loop: CATSRQPLETQYF. Written as DNA, the CDR3 is TGTGCCACCAGCAGACAGCCCCTAGAGACCCAGTACTTC.

The chain recombines TRBV18 with TRBJ1-1; a possible D gene is TRBD1 (5 bases). The germline V gene encodes CDR1 KGHSH and CDR2 LQKENI. Trimming took 0 bases from V and 2 from J, leaving 13 bases between them. The CDR3 loop spans 16 amino acids. The CDR3 region has the DNA TGTGCCAGCTCACCACCGGGACTGGGCCGAAACACTGAAGCTTTCTTT. It translates to CASSPPGLGRNTEAFF.

This clone was observed a single time. This chain connects TRBV30 to TRBJ2-7, with D possibly TRBD2 on 6 matching bases. The germline V gene encodes CDR1 GTSNPN and CDR2 SVGIG (reference sequence). V lost 0 bases and J lost 4, with 10 bases in between. The CDR3 is made up of 13 amino acids. The CDR3 loop reads CAWSVIGGYEQYF. The CDR3 DNA reads as TGTGCCTGGAGTGTAATCGGGGGATACGAGCAGTACTTC. The full variable domain, rest sourced from reference TRBV30 and TRBJ2-7, is SQTIHQWPATLVQPVGSPLSLECTVEGTSNPNLYWYRQAAGRGLQLLFYSVGIGQISSEVPQNLSASRPQDRQFILSSKKLLLSDSGFYLCAWSVIGGYEQYFGPGTRLTVT.

This clone was found a few times. J is TRBJ1-2 and V is TRBV11-2; D is perhaps TRBD1 (5 bases). Germline lookup yields CDR1 SGHAT and CDR2 FQNNGV. V lost 1 base and J lost 13, with 22 bases in between. The CDR3 has 15 amino acids. The chain's CDR3 is CASSLAGLRDRRSTF. Written as DNA, the CDR3 is TGTGCCAGCAGCTTAGCAGGCCTCAGGGATCGGAGATCCACCTTC.

This sequence joins TRBV19 and TRBJ1-5, with 7 bases aligning to TRBD1. Germline V CDR1 and CDR2: LNHDA, SQIVND (reference sequence). The V segment lost 7 bases and the J segment 1 base; nucleotides outside the gene matches: 7. The CDR3 has 15 amino acids. The CDR3 DNA reads as TGTGCCAGTACCCCCTCAGGGGGGAGCAATCAGCCCCAGCATTTT. Protein product: CASTPSGGSNQPQHF.

This rearrangement joins TRBV7-2 to TRBJ2-5; D is undetermined. CDR3 size: 14 residues. V lost 4 bases, J lost 1 base, and 10 bases lay in between. Germline V CDR1 and CDR2: SGHTA, FQGNSA. This CDR3 is CASSSSRFQETQYF. As DNA, the CDR3 is TGTGCCAGCAGCTCATCGCGGTTCCAAGAGACCCAGTACTTC.

The chain combines TRBV7-2 with TRBJ2-1; possibly TRBD2 for D (5 bases). Germline V gene sequence: CDR1 SGHTA, CDR2 FQGNSA. The CDR3 is made up of 15 amino acids. V was shortened by 3 bases and J by 4 bases, with 13 bases between the two germline ends. The CDR3 region is CASSLDWTAYNEQFF. The CDR3 bases are TGTGCCAGCAGCTTGGATTGGACTGCATACAATGAGCAGTTCTTC.